The subject of this entry is one TCR beta chain. Its target is unknown. This CDR3 region has 15 residues. V lost 6 bases and J lost 8; bases outside the gene matches: 10. MiXCR was run by TCRdb on the 5' RACE reads, yielding one entry per CDR3 protein. The table has nearly 350,000 distinct CDR3 sequences, roughly 7.5% seen once. This specimen belongs to a study of T cells after yellow fever vaccination. The study, taken as a whole, reports: FACS-sorted repertoires might harbor abundant contaminating clonotypes from the bulk population. The booster response re-showed most primary clones: about 96% CD4, around 87% CD8.

Here the sequenced sample was PBMCs, taken about 49 days after the first yellow fever vaccination. The V gene is TRBV12-3 or TRBV12-4, the J gene TRBJ1-2; 12 bases line up with TRBD1. This receptor was obtained from a man between 18 and 29 years old who received the YFV17D yellow fever vaccine. The CDR3 sequence: CASSPTGTGGRGYTF. The CDR3 DNA reads as TGTGCCAGCAGCCCGACCGGGACAGGGGGCCGGGGCTACACCTTC.